A single sample gave rise to the 10 T cell receptor beta chains below, sequenced in a study of Ad26.COV2.S vaccination and SARS-CoV-2 variants (dated by TCRdb to the early 2020s). The treatment or condition label, as the study defines it: about 20 received Ad26.COV2.S at low or high dose, single or two shots; five or six received placebo; per-sample allocation not given. For vaccine and placebo recipients, the sequenced repertoires came from samples collected on day 63 after the first injection. The method was the immunoSEQ multiplex PCR assay. TCRdb stores this immuneACCESS table with in-frame sequences only. Part of the clones is absent; in the studies checked, under half of the shortfall reflects unresolved V genes, and no reason is known for the rest. The sample table records 300,000 to 350,000 clones; about 89% of these occur just once. The ten largest clonotypes hold around 5.3% of the sample.

The source was peripheral blood, collected in a trial of Ad26.COV2.S vaccine versus placebo. Receptors were obtained from a person aged 18-65 years who received the Ad26.COV2.S COVID-19 vaccine or a placebo.

The V and J genes are TRBV24-1 and TRBJ2-3, with TRBD2 matching 9 bases. The CDR3 consists of 16 residues. CDR1 is KGHDR, CDR2 SFDVKD, per germline. V lost 3 bases to trimming and J lost 0 bases; unmatched junction nucleotides: 3. CDR3 region: CATSDRTSESTDTQYF. The CDR3 nucleotides read TGTGCCACCAGTGATCGGACTAGCGAGAGCACAGATACGCAGTATTTT.

This rearrangement joins TRBV3-1 (or the pseudogene TRBV3-2) to TRBJ2-7; 7 positions agree with TRBD2. This CDR3 contains 15 residues. The V gene end was trimmed by 1 base and the J gene end by 2 bases; junction bases not matched to a gene: 5. Germline V gene data show CDR1 as LGHDT and CDR2 as YNNKEL (reference sequence). Here the CDR3 DNA reads TGTGCCAGCAGCCAAGTAGCGGGTATGCCCTACGAGCAGTACTTC. This encodes CASSQVAGMPYEQYF.

The rearrangement uses TRBV7-9 and TRBJ2-1, with TRBD1 identical over 8 bases. After removal of 2 bases from V and 3 bases from J, the junction contained 6 bases not matched to a gene. The CDR3 runs 16 residues. From germline, CDR1 is SEHNR and CDR2 FQNEAQ (reference sequence). Written as DNA, the CDR3 is TGTGCCAGCAGCTTACAGGGGACAGGACACTACAATGAGCAGTTCTTC. Translated: CASSLQGTGHYNEQFF.

CDR3 protein: CASSPAGEGYGSPLHF. The DNA for the CDR3 is TGTGCCAGCAGCCCAGCGGGAGAGGGGTATGGATCACCCCTCCACTTT. The chain combines TRBV3-1 (or the pseudogene TRBV3-2) with TRBJ1-6; TRBD1 might be the D (5 bases). The V gene's germline CDR1 is LGHDT and CDR2 YNNKEL (reference sequence). V was clipped by 4 bases and J by 10 bases, with 20 bases between them. The CDR3 runs to 16 residues.

The CDR3 bases are TGTGCCAGCAGCTCTGAGATTTCCTACGAGCAGTACTTC. It encodes CASSSEISYEQYF. This sequence joins TRBV7-2 and TRBJ2-7, with D uncertain. Trimming stripped 4 bases from V and 1 base from J, with 8 bases between. Germline V CDR1 and CDR2: SGHTA, FQGNSA. The CDR3 totals 13 residues.

The chain employs TRBV24-1 and TRBJ2-1, with TRBD2 matching over 13 bases. After removal of 2 bases from V and 3 bases from J, the junction contained 6 bases not matched to a gene. CDR1 and CDR2 (germline): KGHDR, SFDVKD. CDR3 length: 18 residues. The CDR3 coding sequence is TGTGCCACCAGTGATTCAGGACTAGCGGGAGCTGGCTACAATGAGCAGTTCTTC. Its translation is CATSDSGLAGAGYNEQFF.

The CDR3 here is CASSAQGVEETQYF. CDR3 nucleotide sequence: TGTGCCAGCAGCGCACAGGGGGTTGAAGAGACCCAGTACTTC. This chain connects TRBV11-2 to TRBJ2-5, with 8 bases matching TRBD1. This CDR3 spans 14 amino acids. The V and J ends lost 5 bases and 3 bases, in that order; junction bases with no gene match: 5. Germline V CDR1 and CDR2: SGHAT, FQNNGV.

The chain carries TRBV6-5 and TRBJ1-5, with 8 positions matching TRBD1. V gave up 6 bases and J gave up 7 bases; unmatched junction bases: 11. Germline lookup yields CDR1 MNHEY and CDR2 SVGAGI. The CDR3 is 15 residues long. Here the CDR3 DNA reads TGTGCCAGCAGACCCGACAGGGGAGTAGGACAGCCCCAGCATTTT. Its translation: CASRPDRGVGQPQHF.

The chain combines TRBV9 with TRBJ1-6; TRBD1 aligns across 7 bases. Germline V gene data show CDR1 as SGDLS and CDR2 as YYNGEE. There are 14 residues in the CDR3. The ends lost 5 bases at V and 7 bases at J; junction bases unmatched: 6. DNA for the CDR3: TGTGCCAGCAGTGAGACAGGGCGCAATTCACCCCTCCACTTT. It specifies CASSETGRNSPLHF.

J is TRBJ1-4 and V is TRBV28; 8 positions match TRBD1. CDR1 and CDR2 from the germline V gene are MDHEN and SYDVKM. The CDR3 runs to 14 residues. The ends lost 6 bases at V and 8 bases at J; junction bases unmatched: 8. CDR3 loop: CASSTTTGGEKLFF. CDR3 sequence (DNA): TGTGCCAGCAGCACTACCACAGGGGGGGAAAAACTGTTTTTT.